One and the same sample provided the 8 T cell receptor beta chains below, sequenced in a study of blood T cells in healthy people across ages (dated by TCRdb to 2013 to 2016). The method behind the library was 5' RACE. This sample was sequenced with an Illumina HiSeq 2500. A second PCR of about 7 to 12 cycles was run with a J-beta primer mix and a sample-barcoded 5' primer. Using fastp trimming at Q25 and MiXCR clonotype assembly, TCRdb reanalyzed the public sequencing data and kept in-frame beta chains. Rows merge per CDR3 protein into single entries with the most common DNA and genes. The sample table lists 1,500,000 or so distinct CDR3 sequences, approximately 59% of them with a count of one. The ten biggest clones cover 6.5% to 8.5% of the sample. Source material: blood. The source of these receptors is a man aged 18 to 30 in good health.

The CDR3 sequence is CASSSWTSGRETQYF. The CDR3 nucleotides read TGTGCCAGCAGTTCATGGACTAGCGGGAGAGAGACCCAGTACTTC. The chain has TRBV27 and TRBJ2-5; 13 nucleotides match TRBD2. The CDR3 spans 15 residues. V lost 4 bases, J lost 4 bases, and 3 bases stayed unmatched. CDR1 and CDR2 (germline): MNHEY, SMNVEV (reference sequence).

V usage is TRBV15 and J usage is TRBJ2-7; D ambiguous. Per germline, CDR1 LNHNV and CDR2 YYDKDF (reference sequence). V was cut by 2 bases and J by 2 bases, with 4 bases left in between. The CDR3 contains 12 residues. The CDR3 reads CATSRSTYEQYF. The CDR3 DNA is TGTGCCACCAGCAGATCGACCTACGAGCAGTACTTC.

The V call is TRBV20-1, the J call TRBJ2-7; no reliable D call. The CDR3 has 12 amino acids. Trimming pared 2 bases from V and 7 bases from J, leaving 12 bases between. CDR1 DFQATT and CDR2 SNEGSKA come from the germline V gene (reference sequence). CDR3 loop: CSARPPGSEQYF. For the CDR3, the DNA is TGCAGTGCTAGACCCCCTGGCTCTGAGCAGTACTTC.

The V call is TRBV29-1, the J call TRBJ2-2, with 7 nucleotides matching TRBD1. Germline V gene sequence: CDR1 SQVTM, CDR2 ANQGSEA. The V and J ends lost 7 bases and 3 bases, in that order; junction bases with no gene match: 5. This CDR3 region has 13 residues. The CDR3 bases are TGCAGCGCAAGGGGACAGCACACCGGGGAGCTGTTTTTT. It specifies CSARGQHTGELFF.

The chain has TRBV27 and TRBJ2-1; possible D gene TRBD1, 5 bases. This CDR3 is 14 amino acids long. V was trimmed by 4 bases and J by 6 bases, leaving 13 bases between them. Germline assignment: CDR1 MNHEY and CDR2 SMNVEV (reference sequence). The CDR3 DNA sequence: TGTGCCAGCAGTTCCCAGGGCTTTCCCAATGAGCAGTTCTTC. Protein sequence: CASSSQGFPNEQFF.

The chain joins TRBV6-5 to TRBJ2-3, with 7 bases aligning to TRBD1. V lost 7 bases, J lost 2 bases, and 6 bases stayed unmatched. Germline CDR1 reads MNHEY; CDR2 reads SVGAGI. The length of the CDR3 is 14 residues. The CDR3 DNA sequence: TGTGCCAGCACGATGGGACAGCCCACAGATACGCAGTATTTT. It encodes CASTMGQPTDTQYF.

This clonotype was picked up one time. This sequence joins TRBV10-3 and TRBJ2-3; no firm D call. The CDR3 runs 12 residues. The germline V gene encodes CDR1 ENHRY and CDR2 SYGVKD. V lost 11 bases and J lost 2, with 11 bases in between. The CDR3 protein is CAATQSTDTQYF. CDR3 bases: TGTGCCGCCACGCAGTCCACAGATACGCAGTATTTT.

The V call is TRBV7-2, the J call TRBJ1-5, with D perhaps TRBD1 (6 bases). Germline V gives CDR1 SGHTA, CDR2 FQGNSA. The CDR3 extends over 12 amino acids. Trimming removed 5 bases at V and 9 bases at J, with 11 bases between. The CDR3 DNA reads as TGTGCCAGCAGCCTACAGGGCGCGCCCCAGCATTTT. Amino acids: CASSLQGAPQHF.